The T cell receptor beta chain under discussion was sequenced for a study of breast tumors, draining lymph nodes, adjacent tissues. General observations from the study: Data fit most tumor T cells coming from lymph node, expanding in tumor. Data only fit, rather than demonstrated, lymph node origin of most tumor T cells.

This clonotype was seen many times. What it binds is unknown. Axillary draining lymph nodes of breast cancer patients supplied the node samples. Via MiXCR, TCRdb re-called the multiplex PCR reads, giving one row per CDR3 protein. The sample has about 80,000 distinct CDR3 sequences, approximately 19% seen once; the top ten hold about 2.2%. The ends were cut back, 3 bases at V and 5 bases at J, with 14 bases in the middle. Germline CDR1 is LNHDA and CDR2 is SQIVND (reference sequence). The CDR3 is 15 amino acids. The origin of this receptor is a female donor with breast cancer. Some clones in this sample may be carry-over from other donors' samples. The sequencing input was axillary lymph node tissue. The chain links TRBV19 to TRBJ2-1; tentatively, D is TRBD1 (6 bases). CDR3 sequence (DNA): TGTGCCAGTAGTATCTCTACAGGGATACACAATGAGCAGTTCTTC. Encoded protein: CASSISTGIHNEQFF.